Below, 28 T cell receptor beta chains from the same sample are listed, as sequenced in a study of PD-1 blockade in mismatch repair-deficient tumors. Repertoires were generated with immunoSEQ multiplex PCR, while TCRdb's copy carries only in-frame clones and drops some. The sample carries roughly 120,000 clones, about three quarters recorded once. Material: peripheral blood, obtained 60 to 65 weeks after starting pembrolizumab. Receptor source: an adult with mismatch repair-deficient cancer.

This chain links TRBV5-1 with TRBJ2-1, with 9 nucleotides matching TRBD2. Germline values: CDR1 SGHRS, CDR2 YFSETQ. V gave up 1 base and J gave up 4 bases; unmatched junction bases: 12. The CDR3 spans 18 residues. In DNA form, the CDR3 reads TGCGCCAGCAGCTTGAATCCCGGGGCGACTAGCGGATACAATGAGCAGTTCTTC. Translated, it gives CASSLNPGATSGYNEQFF.

This clone has just a few counts. The chain links TRBV7-3 to TRBJ1-1; no clear D. Trimming shortened V by 3 bases and J by 1 base, and 6 bases separated the two germline ends. Germline V gene sequence: CDR1 SGHTA, CDR2 FQGTGA. CDR3 length: 13 residues. The CDR3 nucleotides are TGTGCCAGCAGCTTCCAGGAGAACACTGAAGCTTTCTTT. It encodes CASSFQENTEAFF. Full variable domain (rest looked up from reference TRBV7-3 and TRBJ1-1): GAGVSQTPSNKVTEKGKYVELRCDPISGHTALYWYRQSLGQGPEFLIYFQGTGAADDSGLPNDRFFAVRPEGSVSTLKIQRTERGDSAVYLCASSFQENTEAFFGQGTRLTVV.

The V and J genes are TRBV15 and TRBJ1-1, with 8 bases fitting TRBD1. The V gene end was trimmed by 1 base and the J gene end by 5 bases; junction bases not matched to a gene: 9. Germline V gives CDR1 LNHNV, CDR2 YYDKDF (reference sequence). The CDR3 is 16 amino acids. The CDR3 coding sequence is TGTGCCACCAGCAGAGTGGGAGACAGGGGAGGTACTGAAGCTTTCTTT. Translating gives CATSRVGDRGGTEAFF.

V gene TRBV7-2 combines with J gene TRBJ1-5, with a tentative D call TRBD1 (5 bases). This CDR3 has 14 residues. Germline V gene data show CDR1 as SGHTA and CDR2 as FQGNSA. Trimming pared 1 base from V and 2 bases from J, leaving 6 bases between. CDR3 region: CASSLGGRNQPQHF. CDR3 bases: TGTGCCAGCAGCTTAGGGGGCCGCAATCAGCCCCAGCATTTT. The variable domain in full, with the rest retrieved from reference TRBV7-2 and TRBJ1-5, is GAGVSQSPSNKVTEKGKDVELRCDPISGHTALYWYRQSLGQGLEFLIYFQGNSAPDKSGLPSDRFSAERTGGSVSTLTIQRTQQEDSAVYLCASSLGGRNQPQHFGDGTRLSIL.

The chain uses TRBV18 and TRBJ2-5; 8 bases line up with TRBD2. From germline, CDR1 is KGHSH and CDR2 LQKENI. The CDR3 has 15 residues. The V gene end was trimmed by 1 base and the J gene end by 3 bases; junction bases not matched to a gene: 4. CDR3 loop: CASSPQIGREETQYF. CDR3 DNA: TGTGCCAGCTCACCACAAATCGGGAGGGAAGAGACCCAGTACTTC.

The gene calls are TRBV18 and TRBJ1-1, with D unclear. With 2 bases removed from V and 3 bases from J, the gap between germline ends came to 7 bases. Germline values: CDR1 KGHSH, CDR2 LQKENI. There are 13 residues in the CDR3. The CDR3, as DNA: TGTGCCAGCTCACCAGGTAGGGACACTGAAGCTTTCTTT. It specifies CASSPGRDTEAFF.

V usage is TRBV5-6 and J usage is TRBJ2-6; 7 nucleotides align to TRBD1. There are 14 residues in the CDR3. After removal of 0 bases from V and 9 bases from J, the junction contained 3 bases not matched to a gene. Germline V gene lookup returns CDR1 SGHDT and CDR2 YYEEEE. The CDR3 DNA follows: TGTGCCAGCAGCTTGGGGAACAGGGGCAACGTCCTGACTTTC. It encodes CASSLGNRGNVLTF.

The chain combines TRBV5-1 with TRBJ2-3; perhaps D is TRBD1 or TRBD2 (5 bases each). Germline V gives CDR1 SGHRS, CDR2 YFSETQ. With 4 bases removed from V and 2 bases from J, the gap between germline ends came to 17 bases. The CDR3 extends over 16 amino acids. DNA for the CDR3: TGCGCCAGCAGCCCCACAGGAGGACGGACCACAGATACGCAGTATTTT. This codes for CASSPTGGRTTDTQYF.

This clone was found once. This chain links TRBV6-5 with TRBJ2-1, with 8 bases fitting TRBD2. Losses at the gene ends were 0 bases for V and 10 bases for J; bases not matched to a gene: 8. This CDR3 region has 15 residues. In germline, CDR1 is MNHEY, CDR2 SVGAGI. The chain's CDR3 is CASSYSNLAGNEQFF. In DNA, the CDR3 is TGTGCCAGCAGTTACTCGAATCTAGCGGGCAACGAGCAGTTCTTC.

This sequence joins TRBV19 and TRBJ2-3, with TRBD2 identical over 11 bases. Germline V lookup: CDR1 LNHDA, CDR2 SQIVND (reference sequence). Trimming at V came to 7 bases and at J to 2 bases, leaving 11 bases not matched to a gene. The CDR3 has 17 residues. The chain's CDR3 is CASMRGLAGGLTDTQYF. CDR3 sequence (DNA): TGTGCCAGTATGAGGGGGCTAGCGGGAGGACTCACAGATACGCAGTATTTT.

This clone was counted between two and nine times. The chain links TRBV6-5 to TRBJ2-1, with TRBD2 as a possible D gene (6 bases). The germline gives CDR1 MNHEY, CDR2 SVGAGI. Trimming removed 4 bases at V and 9 bases at J, with 19 bases between. The CDR3 is made up of 15 amino acids. CDR3 region: CASSSSGTDPPEQFF. The CDR3 DNA reads TGTGCCAGCAGTTCCTCCGGGACTGACCCCCCTGAGCAGTTCTTC.

V is TRBV5-5 and J is TRBJ2-7; TRBD1 might be the D (6 bases). The CDR3 is 14 residues long. Germline V gene sequence: CDR1 SGHKS, CDR2 YYEKEE (reference sequence). V dropped 2 bases and J dropped 3 bases, with 12 bases sitting between them. In DNA, the CDR3 is TGTGCCAGCAGCTTACAGGACAGCTACTACGAGCAGTACTTC. It codes for CASSLQDSYYEQYF. Drawing the rest from reference TRBV5-5 and TRBJ2-7, the complete variable domain is DAGVTQSPTHLIKTRGQQVTLRCSPISGHKSVSWYQQVLGQGPQFIFQYYEKEERGRGNFPDRFSARQFPNYSSELNVNALLLGDSALYLCASSLQDSYYEQYFGPGTRLTVT.

The chain uses TRBV19 and TRBJ2-7; no definite D call. The CDR3 has 14 residues. V dropped 5 bases and J dropped 3 bases, with 14 bases sitting between them. Germline V gene lookup returns CDR1 LNHDA and CDR2 SQIVND (reference sequence). The CDR3 DNA sequence: TGTGCCAGTAGTCGAGACAACCACATCTACGAGCAGTACTTC. It codes for CASSRDNHIYEQYF.

V gene TRBV5-8 combines with J gene TRBJ1-2; D remains ambiguous. The CDR3 length is 14 residues. Germline assignment: CDR1 SGHTS and CDR2 YDEGEE. Trimming pared 6 bases from V and 9 bases from J, leaving 21 bases between. For the CDR3, the DNA is TGTGCCAGCAACGGCCTGGGCGGGCTGAGTAGCTACACCTTC. This codes for CASNGLGGLSSYTF.

This CDR3 is CASSFRNNEQFF. The CDR3 DNA reads as TGTGCCAGCAGCTTTCGCAACAATGAGCAGTTCTTC. The rearrangement uses TRBV11-3 and TRBJ2-1, with no clear D. The CDR3 contains 12 residues. Germline CDR1 reads SGHNT; CDR2 reads YENEEA. Deletions cut 3 bases from V and 5 bases from J, with 5 bases between.

A remark on this clone: It is unclear where the CDR3 begins or ends on the DNA, so no DNA is shown, and the CDR3 is as TCRdb lists it. The rearrangement uses TRBV5-5 and TRBJ1-5; the D call TRBD1 from the table was never checked on the DNA. Germline CDR1 reads SGHKS; CDR2 reads YYEKEE (reference sequence). The CDR3 is 14 amino acids in total, end residues counted. The CDR3 loop reads CASSSGQGAQPQHF.

The genes are TRBV14 and TRBJ1-3; D may be TRBD1 (5 bases). Trimming removed 6 bases at V and 1 base at J, with 19 bases between. Germline CDR1 SGHDN, CDR2 FVKESK. CDR3 length equals 17 residues. CDR3 DNA: TGTGCCAGCAGAGGCTCTGGGACGTGGACATCTGGAAACACCATATATTTT. Its protein is CASRGSGTWTSGNTIYF.

This chain links TRBV5-1 with TRBJ2-3, with 11 bases lining up with TRBD2. CDR3 size: 18 residues. From germline, CDR1 is SGHRS and CDR2 YFSETQ. The trim removed 1 base at V and 1 base at J, leaving 8 bases unmatched. CDR3 sequence (DNA): TGCGCCAGCAGCTTGCGGGCTAGCGGGAGGCCCGGCACAGATACGCAGTATTTT. Its protein product is CASSLRASGRPGTDTQYF. Complete variable domain (other parts from reference TRBV5-1 and TRBJ2-3): KAGVTQTPRYLIKTRGQQVTLSCSPISGHRSVSWYQQTPGQGLQFLFEYFSETQRNKGNFPGRFSGRQFSNSRSEMNVSTLELGDSALYLCASSLRASGRPGTDTQYFGPGTRLTVL.

The count of this clone is one. The gene calls are TRBV2 and TRBJ2-1; 10 bases line up with TRBD2. This CDR3 comprises 16 residues. Germline V gene data show CDR1 as SNHLY and CDR2 as FYNNEI. V dropped 6 bases and J dropped 1; count of bases not matched to a gene: 6. For the CDR3, the DNA is TGTGCCAGCAGGTTGGTGGGACTAGCGTCCTACAATGAGCAGTTCTTC. As protein: CASRLVGLASYNEQFF.

This clone showed up just once. The rearrangement uses TRBV29-1 and TRBJ1-1; D is unclear. V was cut by 6 bases and J by 6 bases, with 8 bases left in between. CDR3 length: 10 residues. Germline CDR1 reads SQVTM; CDR2 reads ANQGSEA. In DNA, the CDR3 is TGCAGCGTGCCTGGACCTGAAGCTTTCTTT. Its protein is CSVPGPEAFF. Full variable domain (outside the CDR3, taken from reference TRBV29-1 and TRBJ1-1): SAVISQKPSRDICQRGTSLTIQCQVDSQVTMMFWYRQQPGQSLTLIATANQGSEATYESGFVIDKFPISRPNLTFSTLTVSNMSPEDSSIYLCSVPGPEAFFGQGTRLTVV.

V usage is TRBV6-5 and J usage is TRBJ1-5; D is ambiguous. Germline assignment: CDR1 MNHEY and CDR2 SVGAGI. Trimming stripped 7 bases from V and 5 bases from J, with 9 bases between. CDR3 size: 12 residues. CDR3 DNA sequence: TGTGCCAGCACGGGTGTGGATCAGCCCCAGCATTTT. It encodes CASTGVDQPQHF.

The count of this clone is one. The chain employs TRBV7-9 and TRBJ1-1; D is perhaps TRBD1 (6 bases). CDR3 length: 13 amino acids. Germline values: CDR1 SEHNR, CDR2 FQNEAQ (reference sequence). The CDR3 spells CAGEGTWNTEAFF. CDR3 in DNA: TGTGCTGGCGAGGGGACATGGAACACTGAAGCTTTCTTT.

CDR3 coding DNA: TGTGCCAGCCAACAGGGCAATGAGCAGTTCTTC. Amino acids: CASQQGNEQFF. The genes are TRBV6-5 and TRBJ2-1, with D possibly matching TRBD1 (6 bases). The CDR3 contains 11 residues. Trimming left V 8 bases short and J 6 bases short, with 8 bases between. The V gene's germline CDR1 is MNHEY and CDR2 SVGAGI.

This clone was recorded once. The chain carries TRBV9 and TRBJ2-7, with D possibly being TRBD1 or TRBD2 (6 bases each). The CDR3 is made up of 14 amino acids. CDR1 is SGDLS, CDR2 YYNGEE, per germline. Deletions cut 0 bases from V and 5 bases from J, with 12 bases between. Written as DNA, the CDR3 is TGTGCCAGCAGCGTAGCCTCACGGGGGCACGAGCAGTACTTC. It encodes CASSVASRGHEQYF.

The chain carries TRBV27 and TRBJ2-5; D is possibly TRBD2 (6 bases). The CDR3 has 14 residues. The V gene's germline CDR1 is MNHEY and CDR2 SMNVEV (reference sequence). V lost 6 bases and J lost 3, with 14 bases in between. CDR3 DNA sequence: TGTGCCAGCAGCAAATGGGACTTAAAAGAGACCCAGTACTTC. Residues: CASSKWDLKETQYF.

V usage is TRBV7-9 and J usage is TRBJ1-4; a possible D gene is TRBD1 (5 bases). The CDR3 spans 14 residues. V lost 3 bases and J 8 bases, leaving 13 bases between the germline ends. Germline V CDR1 and CDR2: SEHNR, FQNEAQ (reference sequence). The CDR3 protein is CASSLRGPGEKLFF. CDR3 in DNA: TGTGCCAGCAGCTTGAGGGGCCCTGGGGAAAAACTGTTTTTT.

The chain combines TRBV13 with TRBJ2-3, with 9 bases aligning to TRBD2. Germline CDR1 PRHDT, CDR2 FYEKMQ (reference sequence). This CDR3 is 16 amino acids long. V lost 4 bases, J lost 11 bases, and 16 bases stayed unmatched. The chain's CDR3 is CASSSLTSGRRREQYF. The CDR3 region has the DNA TGTGCCAGCAGCTCCTTGACTAGCGGAAGGCGGCGCGAGCAGTATTTT.

This chain connects TRBV18 to TRBJ2-1; TRBD1 might be the D (6 bases). V lost 6 bases and J lost 2, with 23 bases in between. The CDR3 runs 18 residues. Germline loops: CDR1 KGHSH, CDR2 LQKENI. The CDR3 bases are TGTGCCAGCTCTCAAGGCCCCCCGAGGGGGATCCCCTACAATGAGCAGTTCTTC. It codes for CASSQGPPRGIPYNEQFF. Full variable domain (rest looked up from reference TRBV18 and TRBJ2-1): NAGVMQNPRHLVRRRGQEARLRCSPMKGHSHVYWYRQLPEEGLKFMVYLQKENIIDESGMPKERFSAEFPKEGPSILRIQQVVRGDSAAYFCASSQGPPRGIPYNEQFFGPGTRLTVL.